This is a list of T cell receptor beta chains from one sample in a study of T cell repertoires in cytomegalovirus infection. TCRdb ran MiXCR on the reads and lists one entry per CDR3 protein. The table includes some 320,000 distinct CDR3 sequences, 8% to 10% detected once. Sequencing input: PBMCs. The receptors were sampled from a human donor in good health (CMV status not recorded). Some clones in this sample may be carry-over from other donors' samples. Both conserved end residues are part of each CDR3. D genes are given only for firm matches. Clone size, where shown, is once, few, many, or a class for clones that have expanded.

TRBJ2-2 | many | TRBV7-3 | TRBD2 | TGTGCCAGCAGCTTAACTTCCGGGGGGAGGGCCGGGGAGCTGTTTTTT | CASSLTSGGRAGELFF
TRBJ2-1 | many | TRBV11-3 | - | TGTGCCAGCAGCTCCCGGTTCGAGGGGCGGGGACACTACAATGAGCAGTTCTTC | CASSSRFEGRGHYNEQFF
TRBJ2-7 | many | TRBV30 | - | TGTGCCTGGAGTGTCCTAGGCTACGAGCAGTACTTC | CAWSVLGYEQYF
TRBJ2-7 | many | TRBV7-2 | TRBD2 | TGTGCCAGCAGCTACCAAGCGGGGGGGCCGAGAAACGAGCAGTACTTC | CASSYQAGGPRNEQYF
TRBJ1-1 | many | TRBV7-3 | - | TGTGCCAGCAGCCCCGGGGGGGGCGGCACTGAAGCTTTCTTT | CASSPGGGGTEAFF
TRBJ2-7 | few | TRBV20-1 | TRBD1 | TGCAGTGCTATCGAATGGGACAGTGACTACGAGCAGTACTTC | CSAIEWDSDYEQYF
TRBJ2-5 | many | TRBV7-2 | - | TGTGCCAGCAGCCGGGACGCCCTACAAGAGACCCAGTACTTC | CASSRDALQETQYF
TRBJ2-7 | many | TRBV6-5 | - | TGTGCTTCCGGGAACAGCGGCCCCTACGAGCAGTACTTC | CASGNSGPYEQYF
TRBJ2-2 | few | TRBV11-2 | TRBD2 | TGTGCCAGCAGCTCAACGGGTGGCGGGAGGCCCCGCGCCGGGGAGCTGTTTTTT | CASSSTGGGRPRAGELFF
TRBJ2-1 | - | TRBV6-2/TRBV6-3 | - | TGTGCCAGCAAGCGTGGCGCGGGCAATGAGCAGTTCTTC | CASKRGAGNEQFF
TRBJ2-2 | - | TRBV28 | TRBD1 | TGTGCCAGCAGTAGGTCAACAGGGGTGGGCACCGGGGAGCTGTTTTTT | CASSRSTGVGTGELFF
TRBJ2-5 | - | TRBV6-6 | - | TGTGCCAGCAGGAGGGCTCCCGCAGAGACCCAGTACTTC | CASRRAPAETQYF
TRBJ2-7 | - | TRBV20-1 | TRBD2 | TGCAGTGCTAGAGATCCCAGACTACTAGCGGGAGGCGGTAAGGAGCAGTACTTC | CSARDPRLLAGGGKEQYF
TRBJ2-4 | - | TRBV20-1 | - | TGCAGTTCCCAACAGGGACCGCCCATACTAGCCAAAAACATTCAGTACTTC | CSSQQGPPILAKNIQYF
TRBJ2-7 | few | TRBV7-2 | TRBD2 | TGTGCCAGCAGCGGTACTAGCGGGGGGGGATACGAGCAGTACTTC | CASSGTSGGGYEQYF
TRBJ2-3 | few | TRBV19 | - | TGTGCCAGTAGTATTGCCGGGGGTCGCACAGATACGCAGTATTTT | CASSIAGGRTDTQYF
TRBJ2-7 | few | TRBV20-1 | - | TGCAGTGCTAGACGCAGACCCTACGAGCAGTACTTC | CSARRRPYEQYF
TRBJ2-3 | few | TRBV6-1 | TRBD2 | TGTGCCAGCAGTGAAACGTTATCTAGCGGGGGCCTAGGTACAGATACGCAGTATTTT | CASSETLSSGGLGTDTQYF
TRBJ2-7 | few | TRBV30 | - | TGTGCCGGACGCACACCAACGGCCTACGAGCAGTACTTC | CAGRTPTAYEQYF
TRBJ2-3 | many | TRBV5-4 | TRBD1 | TGTGCCAGCAGCTTGGTGGCAGGGGGAGACCCAAGCACAGATACGCAGTATTTT | CASSLVAGGDPSTDTQYF
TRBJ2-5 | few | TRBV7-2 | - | TGTGCCAGCAGCCGCGGTAGGGAGTTAGAGACCCAGTACTTC | CASSRGRELETQYF
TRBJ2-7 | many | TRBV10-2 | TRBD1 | TGCGCCAGCAGTTGGGGACAGGGTACATACGAGCAGTACTTC | CASSWGQGTYEQYF
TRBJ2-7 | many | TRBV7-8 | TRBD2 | TGTGCCAGCAGCTTAGTCCCGGGAGGTTCCTACGAGCAGTACTTC | CASSLVPGGSYEQYF
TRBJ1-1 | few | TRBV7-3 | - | TGTGCCAGCAGCTCCTCCCACGGACAAGGCCGGGCTTTCTTT | CASSSSHGQGRAFF
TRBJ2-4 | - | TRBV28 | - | TGTGCCAGCAGTTCCCTAAGGGCTGGGGGGTACTTC | CASSSLRAGGYF
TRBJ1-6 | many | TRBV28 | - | TGTGCCAGCAGTTTATCGAGAGGGCAAAATAATTCACCCCTCCACTTT | CASSLSRGQNNSPLHF
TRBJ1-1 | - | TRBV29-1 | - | TGCAGCGTCCTTTTAGGGGACAACACTGAAGCTTTCTTT | CSVLLGDNTEAFF
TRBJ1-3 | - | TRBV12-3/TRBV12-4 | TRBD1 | TGTGCCAGCAGTTTAGCGCCAGGACAGGGGGCTCGTGGAAACACCATATATTTT | CASSLAPGQGARGNTIYF
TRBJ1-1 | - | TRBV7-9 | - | TGTGCCAGCAGCTTAGGGCAGGCCTGGACTGAAGCTTTCTTT | CASSLGQAWTEAFF
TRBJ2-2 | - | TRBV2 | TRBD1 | TGTGCCAGCAGTGCATTCGCGACAGGGGGTCCCGGGGAGCTGTTTTTT | CASSAFATGGPGELFF
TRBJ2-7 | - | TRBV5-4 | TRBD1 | TGTGCCAGCAGCTTGGGGGGACAGGGGGCCTACGAGCAGTACTTC | CASSLGGQGAYEQYF
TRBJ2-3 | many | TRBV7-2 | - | TGTGCCAGCAGCTCTTCGGGAGTAGGTACAGATACGCAGTATTTT | CASSSSGVGTDTQYF
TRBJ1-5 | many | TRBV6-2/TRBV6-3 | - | TGTGCCAGCAGCTATACAGATGCTGGCAATCAGCCCCAGCATTTT | CASSYTDAGNQPQHF
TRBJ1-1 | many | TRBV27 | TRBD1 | TGTGCCAGCAGTACAGGGGAGAGCACTGAAGCTTTCTTT | CASSTGESTEAFF
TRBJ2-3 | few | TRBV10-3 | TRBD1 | TGTGCCATCAGTGAGCCTCGGACAGGGGTAATCACAGATACGCAGTATTTT | CAISEPRTGVITDTQYF
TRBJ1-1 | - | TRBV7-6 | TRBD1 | TGTGCCAGCAGCTCGGAAGGGACAGGGAACACTGAAGCTTTCTTT | CASSSEGTGNTEAFF
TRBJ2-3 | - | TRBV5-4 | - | TGTGCCAGCAGCTTGCCCGGGACTGGCGCAGATACGCAGTATTTT | CASSLPGTGADTQYF
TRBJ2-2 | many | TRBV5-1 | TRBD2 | TGCGCCAGCAGCTTGGAAGTGGCGGGAGGGCCCTCCGGGGAGCTGTTTTTT | CASSLEVAGGPSGELFF
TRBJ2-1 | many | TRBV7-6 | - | TGTGCCAGCAGCTTAGAGAAGTACAATGAGCAGTTCTTC | CASSLEKYNEQFF
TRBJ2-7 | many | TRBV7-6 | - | TGTGCCAGCAGCTTAGGACTCAGTTCGTGGACCAGCGGCGAGCAGTACTTC | CASSLGLSSWTSGEQYF
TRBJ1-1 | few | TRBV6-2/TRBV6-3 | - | TGTGCCAGCACCCACGGGGAGGGTGAAGCTTTCTTT | CASTHGEGEAFF
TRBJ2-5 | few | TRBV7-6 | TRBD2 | TGTGCCAGCAGCTTGAGCGGGGGGAAAGTAGGGACCCAGTACTTC | CASSLSGGKVGTQYF
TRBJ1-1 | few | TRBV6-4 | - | TGTGCCAGCAGTGACAGCTCAAGGGGAAAGACTGAAGCTTTCTTT | CASSDSSRGKTEAFF
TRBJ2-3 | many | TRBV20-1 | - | TGCAGTGTCTTAGGAGATTCCCACCCACGCACAGATACGCAGTATTTT | CSVLGDSHPRTDTQYF